This T cell receptor beta chain was identified in a study of blood T cells in healthy people across ages. Overall study results and limits: The fall in TCR beta diversity per million T cells was roughly linear with age. What prevented conclusive comparison of naive and antigen-experienced cells was that PBMCs were unsorted. Expanded clonotype shifts may have been confounded, as the donors had an unknown CMV status.

Germline V CDR1 and CDR2: MNHEY, SVGAGI. There are 16 residues in the CDR3. Trimming took 5 bases from V and 0 from J, leaving 11 bases between them. A remark on this clonotype: Its antigen is undetermined.

For the second PCR, which ran for roughly 6 to 11 cycles, a sample-barcoded 5' primer and a J-beta primer mix were used. Every cDNA was tagged by a template-switch adaptor with 12 random nucleotides. One entry per CDR3 protein results from TCRdb running MiXCR on the 5' RACE reads. The sample includes approximately 700,000 distinct CDR3 sequences, 32% of them seen just once. This sequence originates from an elderly woman in good health. This sequence joins TRBV6-5 and TRBJ2-6, with D tentatively TRBD1 (6 bases). Sequenced: blood. The CDR3 region is CASSRGQSSGANVLTF. In DNA form, the CDR3 reads TGTGCCAGCAGTAGAGGACAGAGCTCTGGGGCCAACGTCCTGACTTTC.